The following is a TCR beta chain sequence with its context. In the original workflow: Amplification with reference gene primers provided the estimates of nucleated cell counts. Method: immunoSEQ multiplex PCR; TCRdb's copy keeps in-frame clones and lacks some. The DNA gave D and trimming, while V, J and clone size come from that table. The sample carries 95,000 to 150,000 clones, around 85% recorded once. This record belongs to a study of blood T cell repertoires in COVID-19. On the study more broadly: Samples taken during acute and convalescent COVID-19 were collected in the United States, Italy and Spain. From T cells, B-cell-depleted T cells, or PBMCs came the material, which was cDNA or gDNA.

CDR1 is SGHVS, CDR2 FQNEAQ, per germline. Germline trimming cut 5 bases from V and 2 bases from J; bases unmatched to any gene: 6. The CDR3 is made up of 15 amino acids. The genes are TRBV7-8 and TRBJ2-5; 9 bases line up with TRBD2. The sequenced material came from peripheral blood. This receptor was obtained from a man in his 60s with acute or convalescent COVID-19. CDR3 residues: CASSPRREGQETQYF. Written as DNA, the CDR3 is TGTGCCAGCAGCCCCAGGCGGGAGGGACAAGAGACCCAGTACTTC.